Presented here are 18 T cell receptor beta chains from one specimen sequenced in a study of PD-1 blockade in classical Hodgkin lymphoma. As for time point: cycle 4 day 1 (C4D1), after 6 weeks of nivolumab. Patients all relapsed after autologous stem cell transplantation, and there was variation in brentuximab vedotin exposure. Produced via immunoSEQ multiplex PCR; TCRdb's table is partial and in-frame only. The repertoire consists of tens of thousands of clones, with 87% occurring once and the leading ten covering about 8.1%. The sample consisted of peripheral blood mononuclear cells (PBMCs), taken before the fourth cycle of nivolumab. These receptors were collected from a human donor with classical Hodgkin lymphoma.

The chain joins TRBV5-6 to TRBJ2-1; 9 nucleotides align to TRBD1. After removal of 4 bases from V and 9 bases from J, the junction contained 14 bases not matched to a gene. The V gene's germline CDR1 is SGHDT and CDR2 YYEEEE. This CDR3 contains 16 residues. This CDR3 is CASSQFETGGVVEQFF. The CDR3 bases are TGTGCCAGCAGCCAATTCGAGACAGGGGGAGTTGTTGAGCAGTTCTTC.

The J gene is TRBJ1-3, the V gene TRBV5-1; D uncertain. Germline V CDR1 and CDR2: SGHRS, YFSETQ. V shed 0 bases and J shed 3 bases, with 10 bases lying between them. There are 15 residues in the CDR3. CDR3 DNA: TGCGCCAGCAGCTTGGTGGGTTTGAGTGGAAACACCATATATTTT. Translating it yields CASSLVGLSGNTIYF. Based on the CDR3 plus reference TRBV5-1 and TRBJ1-3, the full variable domain is KAGVTQTPRYLIKTRGQQVTLSCSPISGHRSVSWYQQTPGQGLQFLFEYFSETQRNKGNFPGRFSGRQFSNSRSEMNVSTLELGDSALYLCASSLVGLSGNTIYFGEGSWLTVV.

This clone was seen once. The V call is TRBV7-9, the J call TRBJ2-5; 8 bases line up with TRBD2. The germline CDR1 and CDR2 sequences are SEHNR and FQNEAQ (reference sequence). J gave up 14 bases and V 2 bases, and 7 bases lay outside the gene matches. This CDR3 is built from 12 residues. CDR3 bases: TGTGCCAGCAGCTTACCCGGGGCGGGGGGTTACTTC. This codes for CASSLPGAGGYF.

V usage is TRBV5-1 and J usage is TRBJ1-4; D gene uncertain. Germline V gene sequence: CDR1 SGHRS, CDR2 YFSETQ. This CDR3 has 14 amino acids. V gave up 2 bases and J gave up 2 bases, with 7 bases separating them. The CDR3 is CASSFLGTNEKLFF. CDR3 in DNA: TGCGCCAGCAGCTTTCTGGGGACTAATGAAAAACTGTTTTTT.

The chain has TRBV28 and TRBJ1-2, with D tentatively TRBD1 (5 bases). The germline gives CDR1 MDHEN, CDR2 SYDVKM. V was clipped by 6 bases and J by 4 bases, with 12 bases between them. The CDR3 is made up of 13 amino acids. The CDR3 region has the DNA TGTGCCAGCAGGGGAGACAGTCCCTATGGCTACACCTTC. Its translation: CASRGDSPYGYTF.

The chain is built from TRBV5-1 and TRBJ1-5, with TRBD1 as a possible D gene (5 bases). Germline lookup yields CDR1 SGHRS and CDR2 YFSETQ. V lost 2 bases, J lost 0 bases, and 12 bases lay in between. The CDR3 runs to 16 residues. Here the CDR3 reads CASSFGTGDSNQPQHF. CDR3 in DNA: TGCGCCAGCAGCTTTGGAACGGGGGATAGCAATCAGCCCCAGCATTTT. The full variable domain, rest sourced from reference TRBV5-1 and TRBJ1-5, is KAGVTQTPRYLIKTRGQQVTLSCSPISGHRSVSWYQQTPGQGLQFLFEYFSETQRNKGNFPGRFSGRQFSNSRSEMNVSTLELGDSALYLCASSFGTGDSNQPQHFGDGTRLSIL.

The V gene is TRBV9, the J gene TRBJ1-2; D not resolved. V was shortened by 4 bases and J by 8 bases, with 3 bases between the two germline ends. This CDR3 comprises 9 residues. Germline V lookup: CDR1 SGDLS, CDR2 YYNGEE. The CDR3 sequence: CASSSGYTF. In DNA form, the CDR3 reads TGTGCCAGCAGCTCAGGCTACACCTTC.

The genes are TRBV15 and TRBJ2-3; possibly TRBD1 for D (5 bases). Per germline, CDR1 LNHNV and CDR2 YYDKDF (reference sequence). V was cut by 0 bases and J by 2 bases, with 12 bases left in between. The CDR3 is 16 residues long. The CDR3 spells CATSRDFQGPTDTQYF. The DNA for the CDR3 is TGTGCCACCAGCAGAGATTTTCAGGGCCCCACAGATACGCAGTATTTT.

V gene TRBV5-1 combines with J gene TRBJ2-7, with D possibly TRBD2 on 5 matching bases. The germline V gene encodes CDR1 SGHRS and CDR2 YFSETQ. The ends were cut back, 2 bases at V and 3 bases at J, with 21 bases in the middle. This CDR3 is 17 amino acids long. CDR3: CASSLVDLGAYGYEQYF. The CDR3 coding sequence is TGCGCCAGCAGCTTAGTGGACTTAGGTGCTTATGGCTACGAGCAGTACTTC.

CDR3 region: CASRPLGVRNTEAFF. CDR3 in DNA: TGTGCCAGCAGACCCCTGGGAGTAAGGAACACTGAAGCTTTCTTT. The rearrangement uses TRBV6-5 and TRBJ1-1; no firm D call. V was shortened by 6 bases and J by 1 base, with 15 bases between the two germline ends. From germline, CDR1 is MNHEY and CDR2 SVGAGI. CDR3 size: 15 residues.

The V call is TRBV2, the J call TRBJ2-5; 8 bases match TRBD2. The V gene's germline CDR1 is SNHLY and CDR2 FYNNEI. V gave up 5 bases and J gave up 2 bases; unmatched junction bases: 7. There are 15 residues in the CDR3. CDR3 in amino acids: CASSPGGARQETQYF. Written as DNA, the CDR3 is TGTGCCAGCAGTCCCGGGGGGGCGAGGCAAGAGACCCAGTACTTC.

The chain has TRBV29-1 and TRBJ2-7, with TRBD1 matching over 10 bases. V lost 5 bases and J lost 5; bases outside the gene matches: 15. The CDR3 length is 16 residues. Germline-derived CDR1 and CDR2 are SQVTM and ANQGSEA. CDR3 amino acids: CSVRGSFGTGDDEQYF. CDR3 sequence (DNA): TGCAGCGTTCGGGGGAGCTTCGGGACAGGGGACGACGAGCAGTACTTC.

Only a few counts were recorded for this clone. CDR3 in amino acids: CASSFGTTGVQYF. The CDR3 region has the DNA TGTGCCAGCAGCTTCGGGACTACGGGGGTGCAGTACTTC. The chain combines TRBV5-4 with TRBJ2-7, with 7 bases aligning to TRBD2. The CDR3 length is 13 residues. Germline CDR1 SGHNT, CDR2 YYREEE (reference sequence). V was clipped by 2 bases and J by 9 bases; unmatched bases: 8. Full variable domain (outside the CDR3, taken from reference TRBV5-4 and TRBJ2-7): ETGVTQSPTHLIKTRGQQVTLRCSSQSGHNTVSWYQQALGQGPQFIFQYYREEENGRGNFPPRFSGLQFPNYSSELNVNALELDDSALYLCASSFGTTGVQYFGPGTRLTVT.

The J gene is TRBJ1-6, the V gene TRBV6-6; tentative D call: TRBD1 (6 bases). Germline CDR1 reads MNHNY; CDR2 reads SVGAGI (reference sequence). Trimming left V 5 bases short and J 3 bases short, with 11 bases between. The CDR3 is 15 residues long. This CDR3 reads CASSGEGGYNSPLHF. CDR3 DNA: TGTGCCAGCAGTGGAGAAGGGGGCTATAATTCACCCCTCCACTTT.

The V call is TRBV5-6, the J call TRBJ2-3, with 7 nucleotides matching TRBD1. Germline CDR1 SGHDT, CDR2 YYEEEE. This CDR3 comprises 16 residues. V gave up 3 bases and J gave up 6 bases; unmatched junction bases: 13. DNA of the CDR3: TGTGCCAGCAGCTCCCCGGGACAGATCATAGGGGATACGCAGTATTTT. This sequence encodes CASSSPGQIIGDTQYF.

The chain recombines TRBV19 with TRBJ2-7; no definite D call. The V gene's germline CDR1 is LNHDA and CDR2 SQIVND (reference sequence). V dropped 3 bases and J dropped 2 bases, with 11 bases sitting between them. The CDR3 contains 14 residues. CDR3 protein: CASSMASLPYEQYF. In nucleotides, the CDR3 is TGTGCCAGTAGTATGGCCAGCCTTCCCTACGAGCAGTACTTC.

This rearrangement joins TRBV11-2 to TRBJ1-5; the match to TRBD1 covers 8 bases. Germline V lookup: CDR1 SGHAT, CDR2 FQNNGV. The length of the CDR3 is 15 residues. Trimming cost V 5 bases and J 6 bases; bases outside gene matches: 9. The CDR3 region has the DNA TGTGCCAGCAGCGAGGGTCCAGGGGGCGTTCAGCCCCAGCATTTT. Its protein is CASSEGPGGVQPQHF.

The rearrangement links TRBV5-1 to TRBJ1-3, with a weak D call TRBD1 (6 bases). This CDR3 comprises 14 residues. From germline, CDR1 is SGHRS and CDR2 YFSETQ. Between the trimmed V and J ends, which lost 4 bases and 2 bases, there was a span of 10 bases. In nucleotides, the CDR3 is TGCGCCAGCAGCCCGGGACAAGCTGGAAACACCATATATTTT. Translating gives CASSPGQAGNTIYF. The full variable domain, completed using reference TRBV5-1 and TRBJ1-3, is KAGVTQTPRYLIKTRGQQVTLSCSPISGHRSVSWYQQTPGQGLQFLFEYFSETQRNKGNFPGRFSGRQFSNSRSEMNVSTLELGDSALYLCASSPGQAGNTIYFGEGSWLTVV.